Below, one TCR beta chain is given with its context. Seattle patients were enrolled while actively infected and followed longitudinally. V was clipped by 1 base and J by 3 bases, with 10 bases between them. This CDR3 is built from 14 residues. Per germline, CDR1 SGHTA and CDR2 FQGNSA. As processed by the authors: Estimation of nucleated cell counts was performed using reference gene primer amplification. TCRdb keeps only in-frame clones here, not all; method: immunoSEQ multiplex PCR. Clone size and V and J calls were adopted from that table, with D and trimming inferred from the DNA. The sample holds 300,000 to 400,000 clones, 80% to 90% seen once. The entry originates in a study of blood T cell repertoires in COVID-19. Study summary: The analysed material was cDNA or gDNA that came from T cells, B-cell-depleted T cells, or PBMCs.

Source material: peripheral blood. V gene TRBV7-2 combines with J gene TRBJ2-7; D might be TRBD2 (5 bases). This clonotype was sampled from a woman aged 50 to 65 with COVID-19, enrolled during active disease. The CDR3 region has the DNA TGTGCCAGCAGCTTAGGAGGGAAGAGCTACGAGCAGTACTTC. Translation gives CASSLGGKSYEQYF.